This passage covers 25 T cell receptor beta chains from one sample sequenced in a study of molecular identifiers for immune sequencing clone quantification. TCRdb re-derived calls from the PCR reads in MiXCR, one entry per CDR3 protein. The data contain about 640,000 distinct CDR3 sequences, about 20% of them seen just once; the ten biggest clones take up under 0.95%. Material: naive CD8+ T cells from blood, with Jurkat cell RNA spiked in. Stated subset: FACS-sorted CD8+CD4-CCR7+CD45RA+ naive T cells. These TCRs come from a human donor in good health. Some libraries in this study had Jurkat cell RNA spiked in.

V gene TRBV7-6 combines with J gene TRBJ2-3; the D call may be TRBD1 or TRBD2 (5 bases each). Germline V gene data show CDR1 as SGHVS and CDR2 as FNYEAQ. This CDR3 has 15 residues. Trimming took off 3 bases at V and 1 base at J, with 11 bases between the two ends. The CDR3 sequence: CASSFGTDGTDTQYF. Here the CDR3 DNA reads TGTGCCAGCAGCTTCGGGACGGACGGCACAGATACGCAGTATTTT.

There are many counts of this clonotype. The chain's CDR3 is CASSFRLGTYEQYF. The CDR3 region has the DNA TGTGCCAGCAGTTTTCGACTAGGGACCTACGAGCAGTACTTC. The rearrangement links TRBV12-3 or TRBV12-4 to TRBJ2-7, with D maybe TRBD2 (6 bases). The CDR3 is 14 residues long. With 3 bases removed from V and 2 bases from J, the gap between germline ends came to 11 bases.

Comments on this clonotype: A much larger clone sits a single nucleotide away, making a read error possible. This chain joins TRBV24-1 and TRBJ2-2, with D hard to call. CDR1 and CDR2 (germline): KGHDR, SFDVKD. V lost 1 base to trimming and J lost 7 bases, with 6 bases between them. The CDR3 spans 13 residues. CDR3 region: CATSDFGIGELFF. The CDR3 DNA is TGTGCCACCAGTGATTTCGGAATCGGGGAGCTGTTTTTT.

Many counts were recorded for this clonotype. This chain uses TRBV4-3 with TRBJ1-2; D is unclear. Germline CDR1 is LGHNA and CDR2 is YSLEER. V was clipped by 0 bases and J by 8 bases, with 19 bases between them. The CDR3 consists of 16 residues. The CDR3 DNA reads as TGCGCCAGCAGCCAAGATCATCGCGCTCTCGCAAACGGCTACACCTTC. Encoded protein: CASSQDHRALANGYTF.

The rearrangement uses TRBV6-2 or TRBV6-3 and TRBJ1-5; maybe TRBD1 (5 bases). CDR1 and CDR2 from the germline V gene are MNHEY and SVGEGT. The CDR3 has 15 residues. Trimming cost V 5 bases and J 5 bases, with 16 bases left between them. In DNA form, the CDR3 reads TGTGCCAGCAGTGCTGGGGCCCTCCCCCATCAGCCCCAGCATTTT. Residues: CASSAGALPHQPQHF.

Note on this clonotype: A read error may explain this, as a much larger clone is one base away. The chain links TRBV20-1 to TRBJ2-1; the D is unclear. This CDR3 contains 11 residues. V gave up 8 bases and J gave up 7 bases, with 12 bases separating them. Looked up from germline, CDR1 is DFQATT and CDR2 is SNEGSKA (reference sequence). Written as DNA, the CDR3 is TGCAGTTCGGCCGAGACGAATGAGCAGTTCTTC. Translation: CSSAETNEQFF.

This clonotype showed up many times. The chain carries TRBV6-5 and TRBJ1-1; perhaps TRBD1 as D (5 bases). From germline, CDR1 is MNHEY and CDR2 SVGAGI. Trimming removed 2 bases at V and 5 bases at J, with 12 bases between. This CDR3 has 14 amino acids. This CDR3 reads CASSYDQGGTEAFF. The CDR3 coding sequence is TGTGCCAGCAGTTACGATCAGGGAGGGACTGAAGCTTTCTTT.

On this clonotype: A clone one base away is much larger, so this may be a read error. A read error is likely, as this CDR3 ends without the conserved phenylalanine or tryptophan. The chain carries TRBV5-4 and TRBJ2-3; D not certain. The CDR3 is 12 amino acids. The germline gives CDR1 SGHNT, CDR2 YYREEE (reference sequence). V was trimmed by 5 bases and J by 4 bases, leaving 8 bases between them. CDR3 sequence (DNA): TGTGCCAGCAGTGGAGCCTCAGATACGCAGTATCTT. It translates to CASSGASDTQYL.

This chain uses TRBV27 with TRBJ2-3; TRBD2 aligns across 8 bases. The CDR3 consists of 15 residues. Germline V gives CDR1 MNHEY, CDR2 SMNVEV (reference sequence). Unmatched junction bases numbered 11, after V lost 6 bases and J lost 6 bases. CDR3 in amino acids: CASSPQAGGWDTQYF. The CDR3 DNA sequence: TGTGCCAGCAGCCCTCAGGCGGGAGGATGGGATACGCAGTATTTT.

The rearrangement joins TRBV30 to TRBJ2-1; 9 bases map to TRBD1. This CDR3 comprises 16 residues. The trim removed 0 bases at V and 1 base at J, leaving 4 bases unmatched. CDR1 and CDR2 from the germline V gene are GTSNPN and SVGIG (reference sequence). CDR3 sequence: CAWSVRTGVSYNEQFF. DNA for the CDR3: TGTGCCTGGAGTGTCCGGACAGGGGTGTCCTACAATGAGCAGTTCTTC. The variable domain in full, with the rest retrieved from reference TRBV30 and TRBJ2-1, is SQTIHQWPATLVQPVGSPLSLECTVEGTSNPNLYWYRQAAGRGLQLLFYSVGIGQISSEVPQNLSASRPQDRQFILSSKKLLLSDSGFYLCAWSVRTGVSYNEQFFGPGTRLTVL.

This clonotype was seen a handful of times. This chain links TRBV18 with TRBJ1-6; no reliable D call. V lost 3 bases and J 9 bases, leaving 12 bases between the germline ends. CDR3 length: 14 amino acids. Germline CDR1 KGHSH, CDR2 LQKENI. This CDR3 reads CASSPDQFVSPLHF. DNA of the CDR3: TGTGCCAGCTCACCGGACCAATTTGTTTCACCCCTCCACTTT.

This clonotype came up many times. The chain joins TRBV4-1 to TRBJ1-1, with D possibly TRBD1 on 5 matching bases. V dropped 4 bases and J dropped 1 base, with 22 bases sitting between them. The CDR3 sequence is 18 residues long. The germline CDR1 and CDR2 sequences are MGHRA and YSYEKL. DNA of the CDR3: TGCGCCAGCAGCCGGTTAGGGGAGGGGACGGGGTCGAACACTGAAGCTTTCTTT. It encodes CASSRLGEGTGSNTEAFF.

Many counts were recorded for this clonotype. The CDR3 nucleotides read TGCGCCAGCAGCCAACGGGGACTCGACCAAGAGACCCAGTACTTC. It specifies CASSQRGLDQETQYF. The genes are TRBV4-1 and TRBJ2-5, with TRBD2 as a possible D gene (6 bases). In germline, CDR1 is MGHRA, CDR2 YSYEKL. Trimming removed 2 bases at V and 0 bases at J, with 10 bases between. CDR3 length: 15 amino acids.

This clonotype was picked up many times. The J gene is TRBJ2-7, the V gene TRBV30; maybe TRBD1 (6 bases). This CDR3 spans 12 amino acids. Trimming took 1 base from V and 4 from J, leaving 8 bases between them. Germline V lookup: CDR1 GTSNPN, CDR2 SVGIG (reference sequence). The CDR3 loop reads CAWSATGYEQYF. The CDR3 bases are TGTGCCTGGAGTGCTACAGGGTACGAGCAGTACTTC. The variable domain in full, completed from reference TRBV30 and TRBJ2-7, reads SQTIHQWPATLVQPVGSPLSLECTVEGTSNPNLYWYRQAAGRGLQLLFYSVGIGQISSEVPQNLSASRPQDRQFILSSKKLLLSDSGFYLCAWSATGYEQYFGPGTRLTVT.

This clonotype was seen ten or more times. V usage is TRBV14 and J usage is TRBJ1-2; D ambiguous. This CDR3 has 14 residues. Germline V lookup: CDR1 SGHDN, CDR2 FVKESK. V lost 0 bases and J 8 bases, leaving 13 bases between the germline ends. This chain's CDR3 is CASSQDRTSQGYTF. The CDR3 nucleotides read TGTGCCAGCAGCCAAGATCGAACAAGCCAAGGCTACACCTTC.

Comments on this clonotype: A read error may be the cause here, since a much bigger clone is one base away. J is TRBJ1-3 and V is TRBV29-1, with D perhaps TRBD1 (6 bases). This CDR3 comprises 14 residues. CDR1 is SQVTM, CDR2 ANQGSEA, per germline. The V end lost 4 bases, the J end lost 0 bases, and 10 bases lay between the germline ends. The CDR3 loop reads CSVVGGDSGNTIYF. In DNA form, the CDR3 reads TGCAGCGTTGTAGGGGGAGACTCTGGAAACACCATATATTTT. Full variable domain (missing parts from reference TRBV29-1 and TRBJ1-3): SAVISQKPSRDICQRGTSLTIQCQVDSQVTMMFWYRQQPGQSLTLIATANQGSEATYESGFVIDKFPISRPNLTFSTLTVSNMSPEDSSIYLCSVVGGDSGNTIYFGEGSWLTVV.

The chain joins TRBV28 to TRBJ2-7; D is ambiguous. CDR1 and CDR2 from the germline V gene are MDHEN and SYDVKM. Trimming removed 4 bases at V and 3 bases at J, with 13 bases between. This CDR3 contains 14 residues. The CDR3 loop reads CASSSVLDNYEQYF. CDR3 nucleotides: TGTGCCAGCAGTTCAGTTCTCGATAACTACGAGCAGTACTTC.

This clonotype came up a few times. The chain uses TRBV6-5 and TRBJ2-3, with a tentative D call TRBD1 (5 bases). The CDR3 extends over 15 amino acids. Germline V gene lookup returns CDR1 MNHEY and CDR2 SVGAGI. V was clipped by 2 bases and J by 0 bases, with 9 bases between them. The CDR3 loop is CASSYPGMSTDTQYF. CDR3 DNA sequence: TGTGCCAGCAGTTACCCAGGGATGAGCACAGATACGCAGTATTTT.

This clonotype was counted many times. The chain couples TRBV7-9 to TRBJ1-3; 7 bases are a match to TRBD1. The CDR3 is 17 amino acids. Trimming took 5 bases from V and 2 from J; bases not matched to a gene: 12. Germline assignment: CDR1 SEHNR and CDR2 FQNEAQ (reference sequence). CDR3 amino acids: CASSPWDSGMTGNTIYF. CDR3 nucleotides: TGTGCCAGCAGCCCCTGGGACAGTGGGATGACTGGAAACACCATATATTTT. Based on the CDR3 plus reference TRBV7-9 and TRBJ1-3, the full variable domain is DTGVSQNPRHKITKRGQNVTFRCDPISEHNRLYWYRQTLGQGPEFLTYFQNEAQLEKSRLLSDRFSAERPKGSFSTLEIQRTEQGDSAMYLCASSPWDSGMTGNTIYFGEGSWLTVV.

The CDR3 region has the DNA TGTGCCAGCAGCGGACAGGGGGCCGCCGGGGAGCTGTTTTTT. Amino acid sequence: CASSGQGAAGELFF. The V gene is TRBV28, the J gene TRBJ2-2; TRBD1 agrees at 11 bases. With 6 bases clipped from V and 6 bases from J, the junction kept 3 bases outside the gene matches. Per the germline V gene, CDR1 is MDHEN and CDR2 is SYDVKM. The CDR3 spans 14 residues.

This clonotype was detected ten times or more. The chain is built from TRBV4-1 and TRBJ1-6, with TRBD1 matching 9 bases. The V gene's germline CDR1 is MGHRA and CDR2 YSYEKL. The junction had 5 bases not matched to a gene; V was cut back by 2 bases and J by 9 bases. This CDR3 is 15 amino acids long. The CDR3 is CASSQPGQGGSPLHF. The CDR3 DNA reads as TGCGCCAGCAGCCAACCGGGACAGGGTGGTTCACCCCTCCACTTT.

As for this clonotype: This clone may be a read error of a much larger clone one base away. The chain uses TRBV28 and TRBJ2-7, with D possibly matching TRBD1 (6 bases). The CDR3 runs to 15 residues. Germline assignment: CDR1 MDHEN and CDR2 SYDVKM. Here the CDR3 DNA reads TGTGCCAGCAGTTTGAGTACAGGGAGCTCCTACGGGCAGTACTTC. It is translated as CASSLSTGSSYGQYF.

Notes on this clonotype: This may be a read error: a much more frequent sequence differs by one nucleotide. The chain links TRBV5-1 to TRBJ2-1; 10 bases line up with TRBD2. V lost 2 bases to trimming and J lost 2 bases; unmatched junction nucleotides: 16. This CDR3 contains 20 residues. The germline gives CDR1 SGHRS, CDR2 YFSETQ. The CDR3 DNA reads TGCGCCAGCAGCTTTTACAGTCTTCTAGCGGGGGCTGGCCCCTACAATGAGCAGTTCTTC. It encodes CASSFYSLLAGAGPYNEQFF.

This clonotype was observed at least ten times. This rearrangement joins TRBV29-1 to TRBJ2-3, with 8 bases that match TRBD2. The CDR3 consists of 16 residues. CDR1 and CDR2 from the germline V gene are SQVTM and ANQGSEA. Germline trimming cut 5 bases from V and 1 base from J; bases unmatched to any gene: 11. The DNA for the CDR3 is TGCAGCGTTCTGACTAGCGAGCTACGCCGCACAGATACGCAGTATTTT. Protein sequence: CSVLTSELRRTDTQYF.

This clonotype was detected a few times. The chain links TRBV11-3 to TRBJ2-2; D gene uncertain. CDR1 is SGHNT and CDR2 is YENEEA in the germline V gene. The V end lost 5 bases, the J end lost 0 bases, and 19 bases lay between the germline ends. The length of the CDR3 is 18 residues. The DNA for the CDR3 is TGTGCCAGCAGCACCCGGACGGGTTCGTCCGCGAACACCGGGGAGCTGTTTTTT. Amino acids: CASSTRTGSSANTGELFF.